This paragraph covers one T cell receptor (beta chain) sequence. Its antigen is currently unknown. This CDR3 region has 16 residues. Per the germline V gene, CDR1 is MNHEY and CDR2 is SVGAGI. Trimming shortened V by 0 bases and J by 11 bases, and 22 bases separated the two germline ends. This sample is drawn from a study of graft-versus-host responses after intestinal transplantation. Overall study context: Multivisceral, liver-intestinal, or isolated intestinal grafts went to recipients. Recipients were all induced with anti-thymocyte globulin, then given tacrolimus and steroids for around three years.

Overall study findings and caveats: Recipient marrow harbored GvH clones, some of which surfaced first in ileum or blood.

Sequencing was performed with immunoSEQ multiplex PCR; in TCRdb, only in-frame clones are kept and a portion is missing. The table includes about 47,000 clones, approximately 96% detected once. Specimen: unstimulated CD8+ T cells sorted from spleen or lymph node cells, collected before transplant. This TCR derives from a human donor who was the organ donor for an intestinal transplant. The chain employs TRBV6-5 and TRBJ2-5; TRBD2 is a possible D gene (6 bases). Here the CDR3 reads CASSYSGIAVAGEQYF. DNA for the CDR3: TGTGCCAGCAGTTACTCGGGAATAGCGGTCGCTGGGGAGCAGTACTTC.